This T cell receptor (beta chain) was sequenced in a study of shared clonotypes between healthy human individuals (TCRdb year 2020). Concerning the study at large: Two women and a few men aged 18 to 49 years were included in the cohort. To estimate repertoire size and how much clonotype sharing occurs between individuals, the study deeply sequenced the blood TCR repertoires of five healthy adults. Per donor, three plates each were used for CD4 naive and CD4 memory, two for CD8 naive, and one for CD8 memory. Between about 0.85 and 8.9 billion PBMCs per donor were obtained by leukapheresis. To increase sequencing depth and limit assay-specific biases, different laboratories used diverse techniques to prepare libraries and sequence TCR repertoires. The full study reports these points: Larger estimated clonotype richness was generally found for naive subsets than for memory subsets. Sharing across a few donors was observed for about 5% of naive CD4, 3.5% of naive CD8, about 2.5% of memory CD4, and less than 0.45% of memory CD8 clonotypes. The small number of donors limited the genetic and exposure-history diversity represented. Compared with non-shared clonotypes, clonotypes shared by all four sorted-subset donors had higher generation probabilities. Only blood was sampled, and tissue TCR repertoires likely differ from those in blood. Incomplete sequencing was indicated by rarefaction of sorted-subset datasets, despite the large sequencing depth. Pairwise subsampling indicated that sequencing depth was expected to affect the degree of clonotype sharing among donors.

The donors were healthy, HIV-negative adults with no recently reported acute infections or vaccinations. Only Caucasian adults living in Nashville, Tennessee, USA were represented among the donors. CD4+ T cells were enriched by magnetic negative selection, after which naive cells were positively selected on CD45RA and the negative fraction was taken as the memory subset. Blood was obtained by leukapheresis, after which PBMCs were separated by Ficoll-Histopaque density gradient centrifugation and cryopreserved in liquid nitrogen vapor phase. Purity and quantity of every magnetically sorted T cell population were checked by analytical flow cytometry. Each sorted fraction had its genomic DNA isolated and then quantified by UV absorbance on a Nanodrop 2000c. Using the deep immunoSEQ assay, TCR CDR3 regions were amplified from genomic DNA by multiplex PCR. Extracted genomic DNA from each cell subset was spread evenly across all wells of several immunoSEQ 96-well plates, with each plate serving as a replicate. For sorted subsets, each replicate PCR was loaded with 150 to 250 ng genomic DNA, equivalent to some 31,000 T cell genomes. Purified libraries were quantified with a Qubit 3.0 fluorometer, sized on a Bioanalyzer 2100, and re-quantified with the KAPA Library Quantification kit. Every immunoSEQ 96-well plate was sequenced on a separate single-read 150-cycle Illumina NextSeq 550 flow cell. Per the authors' processing: Because only junctional sequences without quality scores were contained in the immunoSEQ output, filtering matching that applied to full-length reads could not be performed. To assign V/J genes and CDR3, sequences were annotated against IMGT germline references using PyIR, a Python wrapper for IgBLAST v1.9. Reads were filtered out if the reads had weak V/J assignments (E-value above 1e-6), no CDR3, stop codons, out-of-frame junctions, or ambiguous translated residues. V3J clonotypes were defined as sequences sharing an identical inferred V gene, J gene, and CDR3 amino acid sequence. Percentage overlap between repertoires was computed as shared unique clonotypes divided by the size of the smaller repertoire. RTK rarefaction, the Chao1 estimator, and Recon v2.1 estimates of unobserved clonotypes were used to assess repertoire richness. For all TCRbeta clonotypes obtained by the gDNA method from a handful of donors, generation probabilities were computed with OLGA. This is the immuneACCESS table as TCRdb keeps it, with only in-frame sequences that have V and J called. A part of the clones is gone; compared with another copy, unresolved V genes explain less than half, and the rest is unexplained. D and trimming come from the DNA, and the V and J calls and clone size come from that table. The sample has approximately 2.3 million clones on record, approximately 95% of them singletons. The ten largest make up around 0.4% of the sample.

Reading the germline V gene gives CDR1 SGDLS and CDR2 YYNGEE. The CDR3 measures 18 amino acids from cysteine to phenylalanine. Only the CDR3 portion is preserved as DNA: 54 bases, with reading frame beginning at the first base. The junction shows trimming of 0 bases on V and 2 bases on J, plus 15 bases between the germline ends. For this clone: No cognate antigen has been identified for it. There are no base qualities to consult, and no much larger clone falls within one base.

Sequenced material: naive CD4+ T cells from PBMCs. Reading the label with the study, this specimen's cell subset or site is: CD45RA+ positively selected. The sequence is built from TRBV9 and TRBJ2-6; the D gene is perhaps TRBD2, on 5 matching bases. The clonotype comes from a man aged 18-30 years in good health. Some clones in this sample may be carry-over from other donors' samples. CDR3 protein: CASSVGDPGLAGANVLTF. The DNA reads as follows: TGTGCCAGCAGCGTAGGGGATCCCGGACTGGCTGGGGCCAACGTCCTGACTTTC.